A selection of T cell receptor beta chains follows, all from one sample in a study of blood T cell repertoires in COVID-19. Method: immunoSEQ multiplex PCR; TCRdb's copy keeps in-frame clones and lacks some. The sample lists about 160,000 clones, 85% to 95% occurring once. Sequenced sample: peripheral blood. These receptors all stem from a woman between 50 and 59 years old with acute or convalescent COVID-19. CDR3s include the opening cysteine and the closing phenylalanine or tryptophan. Fields, in order: D gene, J gene, clone size, V gene, CDR3 DNA, CDR3 protein. A D gene is named only where the DNA matches it firmly. A clone size is listed for some rows: how often the clone was seen (once, few, many), or a class if it is expanded.

NA TRBJ1-6 NA TRBV6-1 TGTGCCAGCAGTGAATTGAGGGAGCCAAATTCACCCCTCCACTTT CASSELREPNSPLHF
TRBD1 TRBJ1-1 NA TRBV29-1 TGCAGCGTTGAAGGTGGACAGGTTGAAGCTTTCTTT CSVEGGQVEAFF
TRBD1 TRBJ2-1 NA TRBV28 TGTGCCAGCAGTTTAATAATCCCCCGGGACAGGGGGTTGAATGAGCAGTTCTTC CASSLIIPRDRGLNEQFF
NA TRBJ1-5 NA TRBV13 TGTGCCAGCAGCTACCGACAGAGCAATCAGCCCCAGCATTTT CASSYRQSNQPQHF
NA TRBJ2-2 NA TRBV2 TGTGCCAGCAGTGAATTCGGCGGGCCGAACACCGGGGAGCTGTTTTTT CASSEFGGPNTGELFF
NA TRBJ2-1 NA TRBV12-3/TRBV12-4 TGTGCCAGCAGTTTTAACCCTAGTGGTGAGCAGTTCTTC CASSFNPSGEQFF
NA TRBJ2-2 NA TRBV7-8 TGTGCCAGCAGCTTAGCGGGCAGCACCGGGGAGCTGTTTTTT CASSLAGSTGELFF
TRBD1 TRBJ1-5 once TRBV19 TGTGCCAGTAGTAGCCCGGGACAGGGTTTATTTCATCAGCCCCAGCATTTT CASSSPGQGLFHQPQHF
NA TRBJ1-2 NA TRBV30 TGTGCCTGCGTTGGCGGGGATAGATTACTCTATGGCTACACCTTC CACVGGDRLLYGYTF
NA TRBJ1-1 NA TRBV21-1 TGTGCCAGCATCATGAACACTGAAGCTTTCTTT CASIMNTEAFF
TRBD1 TRBJ2-7 once TRBV5-4 TGTGCCAGCAGCGGGACAGGGGAATTACCCTACGAGCAGTACTTC CASSGTGELPYEQYF
NA TRBJ1-5 NA TRBV19 TGTGCCAGTAGTATAGCCCCTTCCAGCAATCAGCCCCAGCATTTT CASSIAPSSNQPQHF
TRBD2 TRBJ2-6 NA TRBV5-6 TGTGCCAGCCGGGGGGACTCTGGGGCCAACGTCCTGACTTTC CASRGDSGANVLTF
NA TRBJ1-3 NA TRBV4-1 TGCGCCAGCAGCCAATTGGGACTGGCTGGAAACACCATATATTTT CASSQLGLAGNTIYF
NA TRBJ1-1 few TRBV28 TGTGCCAGCAGTTCTCTTGAGACAGGTGGGGCTGAAGCTTTCTTT CASSSLETGGAEAFF
TRBD1 TRBJ1-1 NA TRBV5-1 TGCGCCAGCAGCCTAAGACAGGGGGCCGATGAAGCTTTCTTT CASSLRQGADEAFF
TRBD2 TRBJ2-3 NA TRBV4-2 TGTGCCAGCAGCCAAGGTGGAGCGGGGGTTTTCACAGATACGCAGTATTTT CASSQGGAGVFTDTQYF
NA TRBJ2-1 NA TRBV7-2 TGTGCCAGCAGCTTAGCGGCAGGGTCTCGAGGCAATGAGCAGTTCTTC CASSLAAGSRGNEQFF
TRBD1 TRBJ1-2 NA TRBV18 TGTGCCAGCTCACCCCGGCGACAGGGGGAGAATGGCTACACCTTC CASSPRRQGENGYTF
TRBD1 TRBJ2-2 NA TRBV9 TGTGCCAGCAGCGTAACAGGGGTTAACACCGGGGAGCTGTTTTTT CASSVTGVNTGELFF
TRBD1 TRBJ1-2 NA TRBV19 TGTGCCAGTAGTACTTCGGACAGGGTCTATGGCTACACCTTC CASSTSDRVYGYTF
NA TRBJ1-1 few TRBV21-1 TGTGCCAGCAGCTCCAAGGGAGGTTCCTTGAACACTGAAGCTTTCTTT CASSSKGGSLNTEAFF
TRBD1 TRBJ1-5 NA TRBV18 TGTGCCAGCTCAGCACTACAGGGGGCTAGCAATCAGCCCCAGCATTTT CASSALQGASNQPQHF
TRBD1 TRBJ1-6 NA TRBV6-5 TGTGCCAGCGCGGCCGGGACAGTGGCGGTATCCCTCCACTTT CASAAGTVAVSLHF
NA TRBJ1-2 NA TRBV28 TGTGCCAGCACCGTAAATCTGCGCTATGGCTACACCTTC CASTVNLRYGYTF
NA TRBJ1-1 NA TRBV7-9 TGTGCCAGCAGCCCGCGGCGGGATTTGAACACTGAAGCTTTCTTT CASSPRRDLNTEAFF
NA TRBJ1-4 NA TRBV5-1 TGCGCCAGCAGCTTCCGTCGGATGTCGGAGGGGTCCGAAAAACTGTTTTTT CASSFRRMSEGSEKLFF
NA TRBJ1-2 NA TRBV5-4 TGTGCCAGCAGCCCAGGAGGCGAGAACTATGGCTACACCTTC CASSPGGENYGYTF
NA TRBJ1-1 NA TRBV7-9 TGTGCCAGCAGCCCCCCAGGGGCTGGTGAAGCTTTCTTT CASSPPGAGEAFF